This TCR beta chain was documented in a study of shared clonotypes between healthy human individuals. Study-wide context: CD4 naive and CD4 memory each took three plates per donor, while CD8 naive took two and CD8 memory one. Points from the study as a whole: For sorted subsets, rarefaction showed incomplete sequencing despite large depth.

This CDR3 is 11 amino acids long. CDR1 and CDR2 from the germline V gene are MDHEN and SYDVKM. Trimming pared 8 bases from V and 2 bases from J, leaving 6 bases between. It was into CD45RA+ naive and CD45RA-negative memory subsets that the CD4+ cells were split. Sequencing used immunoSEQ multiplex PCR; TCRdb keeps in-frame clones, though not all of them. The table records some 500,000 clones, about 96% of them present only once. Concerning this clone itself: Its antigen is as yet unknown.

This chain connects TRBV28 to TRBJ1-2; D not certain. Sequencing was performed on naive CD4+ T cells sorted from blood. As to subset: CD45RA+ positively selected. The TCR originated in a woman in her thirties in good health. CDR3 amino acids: CASGVNYGYTF. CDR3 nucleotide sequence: TGTGCCAGCGGGGTAAACTATGGCTACACCTTC.